The clone carrying this TCR beta chain was seen repeatedly, ten times or more. What it binds is not known. The TCRbeta library was prepared with unique molecular identifiers. Each CDR3 protein is one row after TCRdb ran MiXCR on the PCR reads. Of about 300,000 distinct CDR3 sequences in the sample, 7.5% to 9% were seen once. The CDR3 extends over 17 amino acids. Germline trimming cut 10 bases from V and 4 bases from J; bases unmatched to any gene: 16. Germline CDR1 and CDR2: ENHRY and SYGVKD. This sample was taken from a study of T-cell reconstitution after alpha-beta-depleted transplantation in children. Study outcomes and limitations: By one year post-transplant, T-cell counts and diversity largely arose from T cells that were newly produced.

The source material was peripheral blood, sampled 360 days after TCRalphabeta/CD19-depleted stem cell transplant. This sequence was found in a female patient under 10 years old who had a stem cell transplant for Fanconi anemia, so the T cells may come from the graft donor. The chain employs TRBV10-3 and TRBJ2-2, with 9 bases identical to TRBD1. This chain's CDR3 is CATSSTGGQGSTGELFF. The DNA for the CDR3 is TGTGCCACCTCCTCCACAGGGGGACAGGGATCCACCGGGGAGCTGTTTTTT.